This T cell receptor (beta chain) was documented in a study of regulatory T cells in long-lasting Graves disease. Documented time point: persistent/refractory GD, antithyroid drugs over 5 years with positive TRAb. From PBMCs, RNA was extracted and then used to make the TCR library. From an endocrinology department in Xi'an, China, came the patients. Germline lookup yields CDR1 SGHTA and CDR2 FQGNSA. The V segment lost 5 bases and the J segment 9 bases; nucleotides outside the gene matches: 17. The CDR3 covers 19 residues. The study's findings and limits: There was favoring of TRBV28, TRBJ1-2 and TRBJ2-5 in persistent disease.

Relying on iRepertoire HTBI primers and Arm-PCR of CDR3 regions, the team built TCR beta libraries. A single record per CDR3 protein comes from TCRdb applying MiXCR to the multiplex PCR reads. This sample has 300,000 or so distinct CDR3 sequences, with around a fifth found just once. Turning to this clonotype: Its antigen is still unknown.

The sample in question was peripheral blood mononuclear cells (PBMCs), obtained when the disease was refractory, from a patient treated with antithyroid drugs. The chain carries TRBV7-2 and TRBJ2-1; TRBD2 agrees at 15 bases. The TCR was taken from a female donor with Graves disease. This chain's CDR3 is CASSPRTSGRGRLMGEQFF. The DNA of the CDR3 is TGTGCCAGCAGCCCAAGGACTAGCGGGAGGGGGAGGTTGATGGGTGAGCAGTTCTTC.